The entry below describes one T cell receptor beta chain. The sample carries other DNA sequences with the same CDR3. Clones were sequenced by immunoSEQ multiplex PCR, and TCRdb holds only the in-frame ones, with some missing. Here the sample spans a few hundred thousand clones, 70% to 90% being singletons. Germline CDR1 GTSNPN, CDR2 SVGIG (reference sequence). V dropped 2 bases and J dropped 4 bases, with 8 bases sitting between them. The CDR3 is 12 residues long. The sample belongs to a study of blood T cell repertoires in COVID-19. Study context: T cells, B-cell-depleted T cells, or PBMCs provided the cDNA or gDNA that served as material.

Sequenced: peripheral blood. This chain connects TRBV30 to TRBJ1-1; TRBD1 is a possible D gene (5 bases). This clonotype was sampled from a man in his fifties with active or convalescent COVID-19. CDR3: CAWSPQGTEAFF. In DNA form, the CDR3 reads TGTGCCTGGAGTCCTCAGGGCACTGAAGCTTTCTTT.